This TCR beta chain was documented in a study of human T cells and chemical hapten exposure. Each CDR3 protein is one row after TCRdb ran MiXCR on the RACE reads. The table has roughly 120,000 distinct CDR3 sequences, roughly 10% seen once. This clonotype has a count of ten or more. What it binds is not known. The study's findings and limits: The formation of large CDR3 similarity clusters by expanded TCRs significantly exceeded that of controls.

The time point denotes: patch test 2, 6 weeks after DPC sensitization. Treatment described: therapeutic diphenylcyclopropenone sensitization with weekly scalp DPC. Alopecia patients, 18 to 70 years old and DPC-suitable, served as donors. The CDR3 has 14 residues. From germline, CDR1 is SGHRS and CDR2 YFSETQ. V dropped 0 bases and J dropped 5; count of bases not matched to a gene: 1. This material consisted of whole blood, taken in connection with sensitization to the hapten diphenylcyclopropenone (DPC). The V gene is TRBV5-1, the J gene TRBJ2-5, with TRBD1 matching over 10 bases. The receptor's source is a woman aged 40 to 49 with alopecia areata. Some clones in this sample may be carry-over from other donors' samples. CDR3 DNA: TGCGCCAGCAGCTTGGCGGGACAGGGGGAGACCCAGTACTTC. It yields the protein CASSLAGQGETQYF.